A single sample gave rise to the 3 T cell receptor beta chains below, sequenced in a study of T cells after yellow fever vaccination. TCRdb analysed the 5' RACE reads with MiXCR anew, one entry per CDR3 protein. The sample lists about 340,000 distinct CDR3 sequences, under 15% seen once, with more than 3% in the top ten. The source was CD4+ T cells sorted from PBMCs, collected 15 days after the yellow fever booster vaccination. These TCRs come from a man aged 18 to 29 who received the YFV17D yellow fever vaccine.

CDR3 DNA sequence: TGCGCCAGCAGCCAAGATCCTGTAGGGCGGACACCCCTCCACTTT. This encodes CASSQDPVGRTPLHF. The J gene is TRBJ1-6, the V gene TRBV4-3; no clear D gene. From germline, CDR1 is LGHNA and CDR2 YSLEER. The CDR3 length is 15 residues. Trimming pared 0 bases from V and 11 bases from J, leaving 14 bases between.

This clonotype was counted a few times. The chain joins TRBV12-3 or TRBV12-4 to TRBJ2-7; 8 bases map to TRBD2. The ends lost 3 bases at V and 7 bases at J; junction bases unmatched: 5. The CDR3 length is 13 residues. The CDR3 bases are TGTGCCAGCAGTTTCGGGGGGGCTCGAGAGCAGTACGTC. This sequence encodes CASSFGGAREQYV.

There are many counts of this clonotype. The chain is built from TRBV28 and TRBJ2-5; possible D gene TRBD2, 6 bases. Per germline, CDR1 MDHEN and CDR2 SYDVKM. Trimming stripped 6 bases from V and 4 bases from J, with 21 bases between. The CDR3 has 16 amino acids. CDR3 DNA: TGTGCCAGCAGAAATTACTCCCCGGAGGGTAGAGAGACCCAGTACTTC. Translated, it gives CASRNYSPEGRETQYF.